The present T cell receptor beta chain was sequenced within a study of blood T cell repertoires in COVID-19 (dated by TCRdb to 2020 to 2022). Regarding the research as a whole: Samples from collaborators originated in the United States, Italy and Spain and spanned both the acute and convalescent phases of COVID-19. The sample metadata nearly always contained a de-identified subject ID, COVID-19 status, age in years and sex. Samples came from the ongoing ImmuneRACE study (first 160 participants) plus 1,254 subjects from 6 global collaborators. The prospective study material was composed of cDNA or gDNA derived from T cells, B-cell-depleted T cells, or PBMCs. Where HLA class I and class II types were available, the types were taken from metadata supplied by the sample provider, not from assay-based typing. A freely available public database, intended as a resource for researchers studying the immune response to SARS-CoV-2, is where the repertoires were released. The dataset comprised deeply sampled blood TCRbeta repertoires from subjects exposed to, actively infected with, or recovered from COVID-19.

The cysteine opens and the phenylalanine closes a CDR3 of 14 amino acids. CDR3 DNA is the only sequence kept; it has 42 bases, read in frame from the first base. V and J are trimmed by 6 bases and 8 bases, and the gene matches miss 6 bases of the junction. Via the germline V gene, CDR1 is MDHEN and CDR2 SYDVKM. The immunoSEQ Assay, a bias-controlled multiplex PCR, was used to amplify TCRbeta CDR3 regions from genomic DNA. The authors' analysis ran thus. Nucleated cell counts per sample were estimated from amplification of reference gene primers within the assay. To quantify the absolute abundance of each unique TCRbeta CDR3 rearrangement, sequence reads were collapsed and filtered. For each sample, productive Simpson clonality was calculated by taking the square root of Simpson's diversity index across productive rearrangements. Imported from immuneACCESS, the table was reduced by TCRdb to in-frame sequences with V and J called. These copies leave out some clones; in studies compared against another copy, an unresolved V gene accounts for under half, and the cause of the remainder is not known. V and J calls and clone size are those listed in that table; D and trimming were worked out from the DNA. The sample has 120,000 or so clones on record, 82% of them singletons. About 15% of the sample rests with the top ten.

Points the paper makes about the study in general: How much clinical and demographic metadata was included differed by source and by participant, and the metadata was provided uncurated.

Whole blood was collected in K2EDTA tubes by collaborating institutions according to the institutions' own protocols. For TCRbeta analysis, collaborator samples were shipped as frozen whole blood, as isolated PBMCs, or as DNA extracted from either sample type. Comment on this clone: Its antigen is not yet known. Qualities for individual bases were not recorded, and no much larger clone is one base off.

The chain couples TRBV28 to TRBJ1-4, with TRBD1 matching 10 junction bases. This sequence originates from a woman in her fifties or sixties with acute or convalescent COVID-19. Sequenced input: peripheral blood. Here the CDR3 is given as CASSRTGGIEKLFF. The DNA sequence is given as TGTGCCAGCAGCCGGACAGGGGGGATAGAAAAACTGTTTTTT.